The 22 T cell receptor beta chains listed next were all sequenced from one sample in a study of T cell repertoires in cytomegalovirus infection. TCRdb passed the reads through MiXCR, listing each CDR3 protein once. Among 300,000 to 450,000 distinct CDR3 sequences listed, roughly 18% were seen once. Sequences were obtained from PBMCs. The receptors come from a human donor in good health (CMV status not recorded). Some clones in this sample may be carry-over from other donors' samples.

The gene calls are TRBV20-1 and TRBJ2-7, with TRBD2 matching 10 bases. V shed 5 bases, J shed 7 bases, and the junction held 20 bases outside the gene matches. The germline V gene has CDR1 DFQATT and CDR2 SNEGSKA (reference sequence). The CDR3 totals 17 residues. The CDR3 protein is CSARPLLVLAGVGEQYF. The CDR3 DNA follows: TGCAGTGCTCGTCCCCTATTGGTGCTAGCGGGAGTAGGTGAGCAGTACTTC.

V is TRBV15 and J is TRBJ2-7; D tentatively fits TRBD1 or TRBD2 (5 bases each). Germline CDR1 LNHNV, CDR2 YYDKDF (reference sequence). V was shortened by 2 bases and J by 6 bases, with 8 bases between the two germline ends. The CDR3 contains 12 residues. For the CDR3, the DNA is TGTGCCACCAGCAGACCGAGGGGCGAGCAGTACTTC. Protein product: CATSRPRGEQYF.

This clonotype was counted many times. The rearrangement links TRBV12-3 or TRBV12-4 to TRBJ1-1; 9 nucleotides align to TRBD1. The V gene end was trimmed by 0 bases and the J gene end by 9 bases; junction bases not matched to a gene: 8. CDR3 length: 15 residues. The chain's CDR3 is CASSLAPGTGHKAFF. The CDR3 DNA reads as TGTGCCAGCAGTTTAGCCCCGGGGACAGGGCATAAAGCTTTCTTT.

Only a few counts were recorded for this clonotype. The CDR3 DNA reads as TGTGCCACCACCCCGTCTGCAGCCAAAAACATTCAGTACTTC. Translated, it gives CATTPSAAKNIQYF. The chain is built from TRBV6-6 and TRBJ2-4; D gene unclear. The CDR3 sequence is 14 residues long. Germline CDR1 MNHNY, CDR2 SVGAGI (reference sequence). V dropped 10 bases and J dropped 0 bases, with 13 bases sitting between them.

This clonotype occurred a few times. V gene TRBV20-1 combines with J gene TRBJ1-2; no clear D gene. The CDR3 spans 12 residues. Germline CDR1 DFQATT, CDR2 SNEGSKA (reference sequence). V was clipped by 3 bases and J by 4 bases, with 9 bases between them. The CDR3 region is CSASLPIYGYTF. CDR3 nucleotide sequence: TGCAGTGCTAGTCTACCGATCTATGGCTACACCTTC.

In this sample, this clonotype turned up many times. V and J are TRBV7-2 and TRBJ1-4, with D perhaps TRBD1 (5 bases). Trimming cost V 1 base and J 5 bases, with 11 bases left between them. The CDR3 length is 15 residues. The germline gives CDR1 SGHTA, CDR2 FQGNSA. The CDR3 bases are TGTGCCAGCAGCTTAGTGTATTGGGGGAATGAAAAACTGTTTTTT. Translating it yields CASSLVYWGNEKLFF.

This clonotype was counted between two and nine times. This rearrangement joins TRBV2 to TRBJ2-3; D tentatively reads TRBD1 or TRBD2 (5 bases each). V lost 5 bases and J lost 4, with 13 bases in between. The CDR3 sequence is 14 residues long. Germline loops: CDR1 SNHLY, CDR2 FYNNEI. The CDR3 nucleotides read TGTGCCAGCAGTTGGGACCAACAGGCAGATACGCAGTATTTT. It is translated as CASSWDQQADTQYF.

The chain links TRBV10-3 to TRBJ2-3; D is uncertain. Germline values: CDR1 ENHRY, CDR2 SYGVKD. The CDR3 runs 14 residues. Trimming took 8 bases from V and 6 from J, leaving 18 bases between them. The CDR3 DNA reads TGTGCCATCTCGGAGCCCGCAGCCTCGGATACGCAGTATTTT. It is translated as CAISEPAASDTQYF.

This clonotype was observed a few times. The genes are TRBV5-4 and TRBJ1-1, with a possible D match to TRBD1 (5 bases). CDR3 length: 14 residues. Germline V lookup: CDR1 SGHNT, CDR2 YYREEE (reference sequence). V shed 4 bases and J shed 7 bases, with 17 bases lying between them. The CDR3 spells CASSNPGVRDEAFF. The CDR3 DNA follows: TGTGCCAGCAGCAATCCTGGCGTCAGGGATGAAGCTTTCTTT.

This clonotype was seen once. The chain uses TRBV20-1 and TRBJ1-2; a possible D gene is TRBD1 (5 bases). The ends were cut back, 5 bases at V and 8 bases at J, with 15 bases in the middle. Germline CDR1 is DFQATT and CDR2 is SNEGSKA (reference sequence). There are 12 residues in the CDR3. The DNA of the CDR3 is TGCAGTGCTCGGACACAGTTGGAAGGCTACACCTTC. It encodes CSARTQLEGYTF.

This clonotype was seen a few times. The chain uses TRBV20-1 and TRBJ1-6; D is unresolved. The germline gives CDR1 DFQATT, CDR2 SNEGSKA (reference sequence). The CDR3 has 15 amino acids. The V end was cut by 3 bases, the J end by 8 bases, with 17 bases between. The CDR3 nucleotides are TGCAGTGCTAGGGGTATAAATCCCGGCGATTCACCCCTCCACTTT. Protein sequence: CSARGINPGDSPLHF.

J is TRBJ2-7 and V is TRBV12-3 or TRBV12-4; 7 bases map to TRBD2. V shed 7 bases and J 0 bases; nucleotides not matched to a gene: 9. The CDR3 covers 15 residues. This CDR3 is CASTTWGGLSYEQYF. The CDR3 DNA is TGTGCCAGCACCACATGGGGGGGTCTCTCCTACGAGCAGTACTTC.

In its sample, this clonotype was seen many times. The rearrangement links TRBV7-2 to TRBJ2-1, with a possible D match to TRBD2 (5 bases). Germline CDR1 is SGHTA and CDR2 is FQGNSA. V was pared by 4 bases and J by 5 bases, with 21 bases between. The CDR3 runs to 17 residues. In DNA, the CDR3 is TGTGCCAGCAGCTCCGGTGCTGGGCGGGCCCCAAACAATGAGCAGTTCTTC. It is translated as CASSSGAGRAPNNEQFF.

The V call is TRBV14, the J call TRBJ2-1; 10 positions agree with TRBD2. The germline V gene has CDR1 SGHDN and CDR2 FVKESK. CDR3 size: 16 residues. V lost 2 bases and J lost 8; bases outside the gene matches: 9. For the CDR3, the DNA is TGTGCCAGCAGCCAAATCGGTAGCGGGGGGAACTATGAGCAGTTCTTC. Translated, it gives CASSQIGSGGNYEQFF.

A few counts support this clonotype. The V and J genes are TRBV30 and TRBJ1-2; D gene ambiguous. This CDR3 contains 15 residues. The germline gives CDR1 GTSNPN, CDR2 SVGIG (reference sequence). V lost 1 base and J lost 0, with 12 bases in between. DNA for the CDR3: TGTGCCTGGAGTGGAAAGGCCACAGCTAACTATGGCTACACCTTC. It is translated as CAWSGKATANYGYTF.

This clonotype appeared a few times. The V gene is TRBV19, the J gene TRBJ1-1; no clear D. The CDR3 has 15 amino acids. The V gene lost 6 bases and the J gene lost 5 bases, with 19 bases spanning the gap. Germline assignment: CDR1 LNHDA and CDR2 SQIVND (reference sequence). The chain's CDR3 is CASRSEAGVGTEAFF. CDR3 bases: TGTGCCAGTAGGTCGGAGGCTGGGGTCGGTACTGAAGCTTTCTTT.

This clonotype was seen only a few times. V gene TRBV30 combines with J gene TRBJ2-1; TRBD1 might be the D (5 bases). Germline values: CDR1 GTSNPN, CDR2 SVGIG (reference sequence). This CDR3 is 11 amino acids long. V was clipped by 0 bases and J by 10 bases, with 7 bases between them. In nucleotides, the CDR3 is TGTGCCTGGAGTGTAAAGGGGGAGCAGTTCTTC. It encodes CAWSVKGEQFF.

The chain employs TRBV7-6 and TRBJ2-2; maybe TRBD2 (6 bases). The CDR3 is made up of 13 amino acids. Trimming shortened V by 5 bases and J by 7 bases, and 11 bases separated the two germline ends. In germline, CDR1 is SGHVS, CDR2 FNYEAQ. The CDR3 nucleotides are TGTGCCAGCAGCCCGCCGGGAGACGGGGAGCTGTTTTTT. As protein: CASSPPGDGELFF.

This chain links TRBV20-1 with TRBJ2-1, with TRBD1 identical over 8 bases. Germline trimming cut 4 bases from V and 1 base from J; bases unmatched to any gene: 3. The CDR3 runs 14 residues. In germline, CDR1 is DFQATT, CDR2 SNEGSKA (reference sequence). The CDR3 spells CSATDRGSYNEQFF. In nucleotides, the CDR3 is TGCAGTGCTACCGACAGGGGATCCTACAATGAGCAGTTCTTC.

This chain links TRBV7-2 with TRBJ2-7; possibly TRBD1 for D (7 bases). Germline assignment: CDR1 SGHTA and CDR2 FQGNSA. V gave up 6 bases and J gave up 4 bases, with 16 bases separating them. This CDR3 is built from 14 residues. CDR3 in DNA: TGTGCCAGCAGGGTGGGGGGACAGAGTTACGAGCAGTACTTC. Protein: CASRVGGQSYEQYF.

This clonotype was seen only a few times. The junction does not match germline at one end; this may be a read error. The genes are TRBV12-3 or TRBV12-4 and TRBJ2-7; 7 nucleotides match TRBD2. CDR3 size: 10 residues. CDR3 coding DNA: TGTGCCCGCAGGGAGGGCGAGCAGTACTTC. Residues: CARREGEQYF.

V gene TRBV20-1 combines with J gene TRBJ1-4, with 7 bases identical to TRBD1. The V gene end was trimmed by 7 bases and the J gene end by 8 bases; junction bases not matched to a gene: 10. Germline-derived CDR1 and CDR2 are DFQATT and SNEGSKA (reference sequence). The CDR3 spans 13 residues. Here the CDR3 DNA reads TGCAGTGTCGAGACAGGGTCGAAGGAAAAACTGTTTTTT. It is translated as CSVETGSKEKLFF.